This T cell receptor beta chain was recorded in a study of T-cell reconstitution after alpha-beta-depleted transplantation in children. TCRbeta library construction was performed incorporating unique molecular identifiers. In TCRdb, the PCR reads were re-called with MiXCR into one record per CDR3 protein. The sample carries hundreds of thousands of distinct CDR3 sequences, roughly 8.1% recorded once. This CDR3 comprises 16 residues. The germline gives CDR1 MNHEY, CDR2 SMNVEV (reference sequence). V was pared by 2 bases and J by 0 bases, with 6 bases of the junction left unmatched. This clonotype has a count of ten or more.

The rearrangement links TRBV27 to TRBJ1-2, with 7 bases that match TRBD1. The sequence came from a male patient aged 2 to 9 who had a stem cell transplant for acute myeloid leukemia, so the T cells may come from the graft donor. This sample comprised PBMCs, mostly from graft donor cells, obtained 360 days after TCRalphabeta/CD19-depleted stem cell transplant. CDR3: CASSLKTGTANYGYTF. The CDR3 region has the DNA TGTGCCAGCAGTTTAAAGACAGGGACAGCTAACTATGGCTACACCTTC.